Here is one T cell receptor beta chain with its context. The data originate from a study of T cell changes during pregnancy in multiple sclerosis. Germline loops: CDR1 SGHDT, CDR2 YYEEEE. Trimming stripped 6 bases from V and 4 bases from J, with 14 bases between. The CDR3 covers 14 residues. The data were produced by immunoSEQ multiplex PCR, yet TCRdb's version contains in-frame clones alone and is incomplete. The sample has over 80,000 clones, just over 90% seen once. V usage is TRBV5-6 and J usage is TRBJ1-3, with D possibly matching TRBD1 (6 bases). This material consisted of peripheral blood, taken in the second trimester of pregnancy. The clonotype was recovered from a female donor in good health, enrolled as a control in a pregnancy study. CDR3 coding DNA: TGTGCCAGCAACCTCGGGGGGGCCGGAAACACCATATATTTT. Its protein product is CASNLGGAGNTIYF.